This T cell receptor (beta chain) appears in the sequencing data of a study of regulatory T cells in long-lasting Graves disease. Germline V lookup: CDR1 MNHNS, CDR2 SASEGT. This CDR3 region has 15 residues. Trimming left V 7 bases short and J 0 bases short, with 13 bases between. This clonotype was found many times. Its antigen is not identified. Relying on iRepertoire HTBI primers and Arm-PCR of CDR3 regions, the team built TCR beta libraries. TCRdb analysed the multiplex PCR reads with MiXCR anew, one entry per CDR3 protein. The sample lists roughly 450,000 distinct CDR3 sequences, 20% seen once, with about 7.8% in the top ten. This sample's time point: persistent/refractory GD, antithyroid drugs over 5 years with positive TRAb. Extracted PBMC RNA gave rise to the TCR library. Study conclusions and caveats: Favoring TRBV28, TRBJ1-2 and TRBJ2-5 was a feature seen in persistent disease. Persistent Graves' patients showed a TCR diversity that was lower than that of newly diagnosed ones.

V is TRBV6-1 and J is TRBJ1-5, with D hard to call. This material consisted of peripheral blood mononuclear cells (PBMCs), taken when the disease was refractory, from a patient treated with antithyroid drugs. The TCR was taken from a female donor with Graves disease. The chain's CDR3 is CASTRGAYSNQPQHF. CDR3 DNA sequence: TGTGCCAGCACACGGGGAGCCTATAGCAATCAGCCCCAGCATTTT.